This record covers a single T cell receptor (beta chain). Its antigen remains unknown. A multiplex PCR was run with 60 Vbeta primers and 13 Jbeta primers. This table comes from immunoSEQ multiplex PCR, and its TCRdb copy is limited to in-frame clones, with some not included. The sample lists roughly 190,000 clones, 60% to 80% occurring once. This sample stems from a study of cytomegalovirus exposure and HLA in healthy donors. Study findings and constraints: Later on, analysis showed that most CMV-associated TCR beta chains appeared to be HLA-restricted. The study dropped some indistinguishable V segments, TRBV6-2 and TRBV6-3 among them. When analyzed later, the rates of TCR association showed variation by HLA locus, with DRB1 the most and HLA-C the fewest. A later analysis appeared to link common viral pathogens to several of the most significant clusters.

The CDR3 totals 17 residues. Germline loops: CDR1 SGHVS, CDR2 FQNEAQ. Trimming took off 6 bases at V and 0 bases at J, with 18 bases between the two ends. The clonotype originates from a woman aged 30 to 39 in good health and CMV-seropositive. The sequencing sample was made of PBMCs. This rearrangement joins TRBV7-8 to TRBJ1-3; D is unresolved. The chain's CDR3 is CASSPRSGESSGNTIYF. The CDR3 DNA is TGTGCCAGCAGTCCAAGATCCGGGGAGAGCTCTGGAAACACCATATATTTT.